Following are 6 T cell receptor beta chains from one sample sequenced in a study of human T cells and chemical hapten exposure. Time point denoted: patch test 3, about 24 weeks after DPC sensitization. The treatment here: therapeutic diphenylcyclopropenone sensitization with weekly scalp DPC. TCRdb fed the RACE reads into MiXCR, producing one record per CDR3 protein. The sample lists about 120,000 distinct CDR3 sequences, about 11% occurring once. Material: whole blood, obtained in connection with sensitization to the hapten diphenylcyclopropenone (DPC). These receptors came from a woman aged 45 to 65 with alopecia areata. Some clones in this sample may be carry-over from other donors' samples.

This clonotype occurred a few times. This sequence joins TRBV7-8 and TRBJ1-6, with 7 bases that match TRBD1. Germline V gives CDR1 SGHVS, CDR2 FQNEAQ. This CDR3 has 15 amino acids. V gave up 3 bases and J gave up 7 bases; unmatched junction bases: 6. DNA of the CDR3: TGTGCCAGCAGCTTCACAGGGGCTAAAAATTCACCCCTCCACTTT. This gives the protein CASSFTGAKNSPLHF.

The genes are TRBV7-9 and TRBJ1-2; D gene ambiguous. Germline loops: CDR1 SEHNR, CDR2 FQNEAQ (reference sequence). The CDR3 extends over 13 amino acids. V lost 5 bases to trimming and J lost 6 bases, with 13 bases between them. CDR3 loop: CASSRTPSDGYTF. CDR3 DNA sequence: TGTGCCAGCAGCCGGACTCCTAGTGATGGCTACACCTTC. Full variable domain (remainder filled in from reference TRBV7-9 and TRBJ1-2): DTGVSQNPRHKITKRGQNVTFRCDPISEHNRLYWYRQTLGQGPEFLTYFQNEAQLEKSRLLSDRFSAERPKGSFSTLEIQRTEQGDSAMYLCASSRTPSDGYTFGSGTRLTVV.

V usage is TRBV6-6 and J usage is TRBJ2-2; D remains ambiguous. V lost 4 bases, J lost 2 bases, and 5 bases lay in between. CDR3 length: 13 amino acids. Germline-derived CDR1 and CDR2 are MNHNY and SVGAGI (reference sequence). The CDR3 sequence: CASSLVNTGELFF. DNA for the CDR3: TGTGCCAGCAGTTTAGTAAACACCGGGGAGCTGTTTTTT.

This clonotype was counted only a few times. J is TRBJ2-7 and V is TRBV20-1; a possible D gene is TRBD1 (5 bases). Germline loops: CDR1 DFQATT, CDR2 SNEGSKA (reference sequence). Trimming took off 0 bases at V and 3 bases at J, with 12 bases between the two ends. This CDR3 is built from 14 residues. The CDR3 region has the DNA TGCAGTGCTAGAGATCGGCAGGGAAACTACGAGCAGTACTTC. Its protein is CSARDRQGNYEQYF.

The CDR3: CASSVNLLNTEAFF. In nucleotides, the CDR3 is TGTGCCAGCAGCGTCAATCTATTGAACACTGAAGCTTTCTTT. The chain has TRBV9 and TRBJ1-1; D not resolved. This CDR3 has 14 amino acids. The germline CDR1 and CDR2 sequences are SGDLS and YYNGEE. The V gene lost 2 bases and the J gene lost 0 bases, with 8 bases spanning the gap.

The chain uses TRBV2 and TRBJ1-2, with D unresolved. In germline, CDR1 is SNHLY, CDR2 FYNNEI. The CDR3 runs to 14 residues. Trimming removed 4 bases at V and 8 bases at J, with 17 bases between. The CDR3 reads CASSVFPSVGGYTF. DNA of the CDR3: TGTGCCAGCAGTGTTTTCCCTTCGGTGGGGGGCTACACCTTC.